Sequencing of this T cell receptor beta chain was carried out in a study of OX40 agonist ivuxolimab in advanced cancers. From germline, CDR1 is SGHRS and CDR2 YFSETQ. The trim removed 6 bases at V and 3 bases at J, leaving 13 bases unmatched. The CDR3 has 16 residues. Concerning this clone: Antigen unknown.

Study-level points and caveats: Also present in some nonresponders was a low level of normalized T-cell clonal expansion.

The assay was immunoSEQ multiplex PCR, and TCRdb's table has in-frame clones only and misses some. Among 80,000 to 100,000 clones listed, about 85% were seen once. Here the sequenced sample was CD4+ or CD8+ T cells sorted from blood, taken in a trial of the OX40 agonist ivuxolimab. The TCR originated in an adult with an advanced solid tumor such as melanoma, head and neck, liver or kidney cancer. The chain employs TRBV5-1 and TRBJ1-1; 8 bases are shared with TRBD1. CDR3: CASKARTGRLDTEAFF. The CDR3 DNA follows: TGCGCCAGCAAAGCTCGGACAGGGCGTCTGGACACTGAAGCTTTCTTT.